Listed below are T cell receptor beta chains from one sample, sequenced in a study of blood T cell repertoires in COVID-19. Some clones are missing from TCRdb's copy, which holds only in-frame ones; the method was immunoSEQ multiplex PCR. The sample has about 370,000 clones; around 87% are singletons. Source material: peripheral blood. Source of these receptors: a woman in her 30s with COVID-19, enrolled during active disease. The CDR3 runs from the conserved cysteine through the conserved F or W. The D gene is left open where the match is weak. Some rows mark clone size as missing; the rest say once, few, many or name a class of expanded clone.

abundance | j_gene | v_gene | d_gene | CDR3aa | CDR3nt
once | TRBJ2-3 | TRBV19 | TRBD2 | CASSIGGLAGVADTQYF | TGTGCCAGTAGTATAGGGGGACTAGCGGGAGTTGCAGATACGCAGTATTTT
- | TRBJ1-2 | TRBV7-2 | - | CASSFRGTYGYTF | TGTGCCAGCAGCTTCAGGGGCACCTATGGCTACACCTTC
- | TRBJ2-2 | TRBV30 | TRBD2 | CAWKRYLGFIAAGDTGELFF | TGTGCCTGGAAGAGGTATCTGGGTTTCATAGCAGCGGGAGACACCGGGGAGCTGTTTTTT
few | TRBJ2-2 | TRBV7-3 | TRBD1 | CASSPGQGVVAGELFF | TGTGCCAGCAGCCCCGGACAGGGAGTCGTCGCCGGGGAGCTGTTTTTT
- | TRBJ2-3 | TRBV2 | TRBD2 | CALGLAGFTDTQYF | TGTGCCCTCGGACTAGCGGGTTTCACAGATACGCAGTATTTT
- | TRBJ2-1 | TRBV7-3 | TRBD2 | CASSSGLAAFNEQFF | TGTGCCAGCAGCTCGGGACTAGCGGCGTTCAATGAGCAGTTCTTC
- | TRBJ2-7 | TRBV19 | - | CASSMGTNSYEQYF | TGTGCCAGTAGTATGGGGACAAACTCCTACGAGCAGTACTTC
- | TRBJ2-7 | TRBV9 | TRBD1 | CASSVLGQSEQYF | TGTGCCAGCAGCGTACTGGGACAGAGCGAGCAGTACTTC
- | TRBJ2-5 | TRBV7-2 | - | CASSFYRVETQYF | TGTGCCAGCAGCTTTTACAGGGTAGAGACCCAGTACTTC
few | TRBJ1-2 | TRBV4-2 | TRBD1 | CASSQGQGLDGYTF | TGTGCCAGCAGCCAAGGACAGGGATTAGATGGCTACACCTTC
- | TRBJ2-2 | TRBV6-5 | - | CASTRTENTGELFF | TGTGCCAGCACTCGGACTGAGAACACCGGGGAGCTGTTTTTT
- | TRBJ2-7 | TRBV7-3 | TRBD2 | CASSSGTSGGQQYF | TGTGCCAGCAGCTCCGGGACTAGCGGAGGCCAGCAGTACTTC
- | TRBJ1-5 | TRBV5-1 | - | CASSLGEEANQPQHF | TGCGCCAGCAGCTTGGGCGAAGAGGCAAATCAGCCCCAGCATTTT
once | TRBJ2-7 | TRBV7-9 | - | CASSLQGIDEQYF | TGTGCCAGCAGCTTACAGGGTATCGACGAGCAGTACTTC
- | TRBJ2-3 | TRBV19 | TRBD2 | CASSATSGRTDTQYF | TGTGCCAGTAGTGCGACTAGCGGGAGAACAGATACGCAGTATTTT